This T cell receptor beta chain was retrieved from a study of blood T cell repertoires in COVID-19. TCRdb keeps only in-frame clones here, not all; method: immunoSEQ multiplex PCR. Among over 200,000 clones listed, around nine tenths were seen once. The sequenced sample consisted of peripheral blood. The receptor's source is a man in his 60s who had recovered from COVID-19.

CDR3 sequence (DNA): TGTGCCAGCAGTGAGGCAGAAGAGACCCAGTACTTC. This gives the protein CASSEAEETQYF. The gene calls are TRBV6-1 and TRBJ2-5; D gene ambiguous. The CDR3 has 12 residues. CDR1 and CDR2 from the germline V gene are MNHNS and SASEGT. V lost 3 bases and J lost 3, with 5 bases in between.